This record covers a single TCR beta chain. No antigen is known for it. This specimen belongs to a study of response to subunit inactivated influenza vaccine. Findings and caveats of the study: New T cells are recruited in small numbers by each seasonal influenza vaccination, according to the authors' suggestion.

TCRdb re-derived calls from the RT-PCR reads in MiXCR, one entry per CDR3 protein. Found here are roughly 700,000 distinct CDR3 sequences, more than 11% of them singletons; the top ten hold approximately 7%. This TCR derives from a middle-aged man who received an inactivated influenza vaccine. The sample consisted of PBMCs from blood, taken 14 days before vaccination.

The CDR3 DNA sequence: TGTGCCAGCTCACCGGGAAGCCGGGAGACCCAGTACTTC. This translates into CASSPGSRETQYF. The chain uses TRBV18 and TRBJ2-5; D gene uncertain. Germline V CDR1 and CDR2: KGHSH, LQKENI. The CDR3 runs to 13 residues. Trimming stripped 3 bases from V and 5 bases from J, with 10 bases between.